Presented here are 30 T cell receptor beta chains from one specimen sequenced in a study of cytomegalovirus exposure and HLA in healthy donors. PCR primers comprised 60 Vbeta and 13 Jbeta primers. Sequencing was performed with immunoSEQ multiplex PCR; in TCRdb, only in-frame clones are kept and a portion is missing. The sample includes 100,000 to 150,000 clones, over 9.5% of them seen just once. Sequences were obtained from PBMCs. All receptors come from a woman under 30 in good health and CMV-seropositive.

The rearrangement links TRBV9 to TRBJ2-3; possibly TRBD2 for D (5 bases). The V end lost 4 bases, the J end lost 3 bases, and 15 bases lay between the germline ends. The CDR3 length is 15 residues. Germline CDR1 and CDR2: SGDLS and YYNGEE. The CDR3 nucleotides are TGTGCCAGCAGCTACGCGGGCACCTCGACAGATACGCAGTATTTT. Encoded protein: CASSYAGTSTDTQYF.

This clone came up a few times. CDR3 bases: TGCGCCAGCAGCCAAGTAGCAAGCGGGGAAAGGGTTTACAATGAGCAGTTCTTC. Translating gives CASSQVASGERVYNEQFF. The chain couples TRBV4-1 to TRBJ2-1; 7 bases match TRBD2. Germline CDR1 and CDR2: MGHRA and YSYEKL. CDR3 size: 18 residues. V gave up 1 base and J gave up 4 bases; unmatched junction bases: 13.

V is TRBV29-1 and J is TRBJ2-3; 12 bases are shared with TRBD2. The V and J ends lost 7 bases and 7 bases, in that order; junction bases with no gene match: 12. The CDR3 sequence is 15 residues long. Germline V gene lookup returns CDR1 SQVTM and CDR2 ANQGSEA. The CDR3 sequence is CSGLPRTSGKHTQYF. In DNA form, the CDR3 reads TGCAGCGGCCTCCCCAGGACTAGCGGGAAACATACGCAGTATTTT.

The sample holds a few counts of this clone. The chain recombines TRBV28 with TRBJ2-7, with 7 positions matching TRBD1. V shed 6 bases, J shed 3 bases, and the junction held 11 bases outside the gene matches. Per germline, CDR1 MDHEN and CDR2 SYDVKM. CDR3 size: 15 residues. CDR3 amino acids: CASSEHTGANYEQYF. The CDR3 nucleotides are TGTGCCAGCAGCGAACACACAGGGGCCAACTACGAGCAGTACTTC. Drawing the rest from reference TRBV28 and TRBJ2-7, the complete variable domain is DVKVTQSSRYLVKRTGEKVFLECVQDMDHENMFWYRQDPGLGLRLIYFSYDVKMKEKGDIPEGYSVSREKKERFSLILESASTNQTSMYLCASSEHTGANYEQYFGPGTRLTVT.

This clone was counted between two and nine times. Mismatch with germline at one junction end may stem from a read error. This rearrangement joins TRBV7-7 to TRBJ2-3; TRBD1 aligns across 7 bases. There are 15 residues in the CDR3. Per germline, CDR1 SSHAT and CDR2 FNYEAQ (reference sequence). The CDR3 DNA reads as TGTGCTAGCAGCTTAAGGGGGCGCGAAACAGATACGCAGTATTTT. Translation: CASSLRGRETDTQYF.

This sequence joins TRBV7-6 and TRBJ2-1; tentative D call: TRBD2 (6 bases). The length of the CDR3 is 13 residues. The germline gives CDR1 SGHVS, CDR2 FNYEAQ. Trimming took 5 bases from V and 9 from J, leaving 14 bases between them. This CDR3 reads CASSPGRTVEQFF. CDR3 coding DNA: TGTGCCAGCAGCCCGGGGAGGACGGTTGAGCAGTTCTTC.

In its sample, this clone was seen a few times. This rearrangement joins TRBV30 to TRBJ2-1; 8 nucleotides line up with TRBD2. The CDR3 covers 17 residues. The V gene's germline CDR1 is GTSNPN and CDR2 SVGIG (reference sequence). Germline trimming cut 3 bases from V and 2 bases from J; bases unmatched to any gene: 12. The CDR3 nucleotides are TGTGCCTGGAGACCTAATAGGGTAGCGGGACCCTACAATGAGCAGTTCTTC. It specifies CAWRPNRVAGPYNEQFF.

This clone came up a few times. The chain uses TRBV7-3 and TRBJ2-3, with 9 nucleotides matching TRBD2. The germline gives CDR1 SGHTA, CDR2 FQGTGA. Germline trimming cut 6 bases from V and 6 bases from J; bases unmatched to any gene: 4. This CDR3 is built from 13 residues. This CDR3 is CASSSGSVDTQYF. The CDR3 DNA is TGTGCCAGCAGTAGCGGGAGCGTGGATACGCAGTATTTT.

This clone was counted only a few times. The CDR3 protein is CASSQDRGPNQPQHF. The CDR3 DNA reads TGCGCCAGCAGCCAAGATCGCGGTCCCAATCAGCCCCAGCATTTT. The V call is TRBV4-1, the J call TRBJ1-5; D unresolved. Between the trimmed V and J ends, which lost 0 bases and 3 bases, there was a span of 9 bases. This CDR3 has 15 residues. The germline gives CDR1 MGHRA, CDR2 YSYEKL.

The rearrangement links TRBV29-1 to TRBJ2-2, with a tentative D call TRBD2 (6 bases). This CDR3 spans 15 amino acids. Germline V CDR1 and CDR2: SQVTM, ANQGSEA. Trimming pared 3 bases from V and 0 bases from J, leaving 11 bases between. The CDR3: CSVDGGTANTGELFF. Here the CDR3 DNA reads TGCAGCGTTGATGGCGGGACTGCGAACACCGGGGAGCTGTTTTTT.

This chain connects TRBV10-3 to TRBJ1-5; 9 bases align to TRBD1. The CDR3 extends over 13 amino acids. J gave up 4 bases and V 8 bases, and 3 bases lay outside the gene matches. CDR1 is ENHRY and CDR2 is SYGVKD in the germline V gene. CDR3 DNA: TGTGCCATCCAACAGGGGGCGAATCAGCCCCAGCATTTT. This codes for CAIQQGANQPQHF.

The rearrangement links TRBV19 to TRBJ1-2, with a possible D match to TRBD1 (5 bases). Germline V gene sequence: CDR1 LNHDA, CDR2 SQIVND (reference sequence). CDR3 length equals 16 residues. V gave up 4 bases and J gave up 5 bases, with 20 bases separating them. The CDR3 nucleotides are TGTGCCAGTAGTACCGGGGGAGCAACTACCCTATATGGCTACACCTTC. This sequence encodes CASSTGGATTLYGYTF.

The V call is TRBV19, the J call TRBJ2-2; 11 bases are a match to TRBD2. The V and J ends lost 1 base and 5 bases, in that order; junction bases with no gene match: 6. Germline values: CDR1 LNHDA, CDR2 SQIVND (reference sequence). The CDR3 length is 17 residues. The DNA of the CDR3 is TGTGCCAGTAGTATAGTCCCTAGCGGGAGGCCAACCGGGGAGCTGTTTTTT. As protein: CASSIVPSGRPTGELFF.

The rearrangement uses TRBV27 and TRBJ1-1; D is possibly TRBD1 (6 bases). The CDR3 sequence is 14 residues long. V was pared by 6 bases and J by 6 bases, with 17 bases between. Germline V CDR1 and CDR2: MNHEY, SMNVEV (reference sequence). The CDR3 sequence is CASSDPDRKAEAFF. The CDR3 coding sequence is TGTGCCAGCAGCGATCCCGACAGGAAAGCTGAAGCTTTCTTT.

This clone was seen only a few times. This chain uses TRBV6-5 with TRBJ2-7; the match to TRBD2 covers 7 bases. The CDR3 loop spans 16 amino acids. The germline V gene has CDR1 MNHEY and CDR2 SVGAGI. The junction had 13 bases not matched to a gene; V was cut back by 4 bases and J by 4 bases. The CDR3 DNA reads TGTGCCAGCAGTTCGGGGTGGGCGGGAGCCCCTTACGAGCAGTACTTC. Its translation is CASSSGWAGAPYEQYF.

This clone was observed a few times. The DNA of the CDR3 is TGTGCCTGGAGCCTTGGGGGGGCTTACGAGCAGTACTTC. It codes for CAWSLGGAYEQYF. This chain joins TRBV30 and TRBJ2-7; D perhaps matches TRBD2 (7 bases). Trimming left V 3 bases short and J 4 bases short, with 13 bases between. The CDR3 is 13 amino acids. The germline gives CDR1 GTSNPN, CDR2 SVGIG (reference sequence). Full variable domain (missing parts from reference TRBV30 and TRBJ2-7): SQTIHQWPATLVQPVGSPLSLECTVEGTSNPNLYWYRQAAGRGLQLLFYSVGIGQISSEVPQNLSASRPQDRQFILSSKKLLLSDSGFYLCAWSLGGAYEQYFGPGTRLTVT.

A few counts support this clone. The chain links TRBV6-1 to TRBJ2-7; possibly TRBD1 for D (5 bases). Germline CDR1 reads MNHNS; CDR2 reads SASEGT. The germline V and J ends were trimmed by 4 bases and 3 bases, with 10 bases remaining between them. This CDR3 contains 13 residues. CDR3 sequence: CASSVDIFYEQYF. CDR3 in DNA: TGTGCCAGCAGTGTGGACATTTTCTACGAGCAGTACTTC.

The CDR3 coding sequence is TGTGCCAGCTCACCATTCGTGTTCGGGGTAGAGTCAACTAATGAAAAACTGTTTTTT. Its protein is CASSPFVFGVESTNEKLFF. This sequence joins TRBV18 and TRBJ1-4; no reliable D call. The germline V and J ends were trimmed by 2 bases and 0 bases, with 19 bases remaining between them. CDR1 is KGHSH and CDR2 is LQKENI in the germline V gene. This CDR3 comprises 19 residues.

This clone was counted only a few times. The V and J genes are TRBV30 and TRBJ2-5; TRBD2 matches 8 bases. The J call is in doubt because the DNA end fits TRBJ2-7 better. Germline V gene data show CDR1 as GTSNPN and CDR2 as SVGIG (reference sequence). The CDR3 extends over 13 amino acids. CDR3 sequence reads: CAWSIGTSYEQYF. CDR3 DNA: TGTGCCTGGAGTATTGGGACTAGCTACGAGCAGTACTTC.

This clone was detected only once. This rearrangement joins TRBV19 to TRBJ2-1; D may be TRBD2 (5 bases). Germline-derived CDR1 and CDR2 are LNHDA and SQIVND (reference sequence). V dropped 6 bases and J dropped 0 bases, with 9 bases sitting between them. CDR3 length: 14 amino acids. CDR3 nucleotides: TGTGCCAGTAGCCGGGATAGCTCCTACAATGAGCAGTTCTTC. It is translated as CASSRDSSYNEQFF.

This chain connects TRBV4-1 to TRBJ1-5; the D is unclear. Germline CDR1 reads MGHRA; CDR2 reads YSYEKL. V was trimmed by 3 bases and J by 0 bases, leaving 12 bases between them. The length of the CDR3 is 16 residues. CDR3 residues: CASSQITGYSNQPQHF. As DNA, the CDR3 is TGCGCCAGCAGCCAGATAACGGGGTATAGCAATCAGCCCCAGCATTTT.

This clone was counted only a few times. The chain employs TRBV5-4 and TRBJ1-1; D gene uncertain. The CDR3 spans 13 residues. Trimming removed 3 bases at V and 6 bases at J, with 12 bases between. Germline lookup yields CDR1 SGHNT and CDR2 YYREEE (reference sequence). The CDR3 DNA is TGTGCCAGCAGCTCCCTCCCAGGCTCTGAAGCTTTCTTT. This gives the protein CASSSLPGSEAFF.

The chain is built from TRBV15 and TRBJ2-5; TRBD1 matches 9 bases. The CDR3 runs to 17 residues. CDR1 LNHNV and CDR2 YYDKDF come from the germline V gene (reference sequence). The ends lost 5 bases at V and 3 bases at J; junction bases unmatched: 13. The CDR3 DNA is TGTGCCACCAGCGGAAAGGGACAGGGTTGGGAGAAAGAGACCCAGTACTTC. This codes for CATSGKGQGWEKETQYF.

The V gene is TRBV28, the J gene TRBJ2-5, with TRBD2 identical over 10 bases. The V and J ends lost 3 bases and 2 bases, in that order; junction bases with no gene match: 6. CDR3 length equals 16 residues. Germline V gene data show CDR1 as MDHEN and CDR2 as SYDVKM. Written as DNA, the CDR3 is TGTGCCAGCAGTTTCCTCGGGACTAGCGAACAAGAGACCCAGTACTTC. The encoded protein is CASSFLGTSEQETQYF.

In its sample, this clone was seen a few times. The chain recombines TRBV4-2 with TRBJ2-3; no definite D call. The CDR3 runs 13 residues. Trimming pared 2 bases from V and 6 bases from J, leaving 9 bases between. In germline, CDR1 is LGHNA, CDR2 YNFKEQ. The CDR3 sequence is CASSQNHGDTQYF. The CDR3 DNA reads TGTGCCAGCAGCCAAAACCACGGGGATACGCAGTATTTT.

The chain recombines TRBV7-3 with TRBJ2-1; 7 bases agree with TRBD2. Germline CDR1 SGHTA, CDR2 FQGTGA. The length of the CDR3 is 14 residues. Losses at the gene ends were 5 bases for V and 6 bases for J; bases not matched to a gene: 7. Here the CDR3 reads CASSPVGGVNEQFF. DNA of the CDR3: TGTGCCAGCAGCCCAGTGGGGGGGGTCAATGAGCAGTTCTTC.

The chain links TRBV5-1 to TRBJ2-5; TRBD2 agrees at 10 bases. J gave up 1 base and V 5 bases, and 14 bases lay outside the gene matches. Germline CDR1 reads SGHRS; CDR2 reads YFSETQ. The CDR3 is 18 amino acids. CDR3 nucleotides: TGCGCCAGCAGAAGGCCGGGACCGCGGACTAGCGGCCAAGAGACCCAGTACTTC. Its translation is CASRRPGPRTSGQETQYF.

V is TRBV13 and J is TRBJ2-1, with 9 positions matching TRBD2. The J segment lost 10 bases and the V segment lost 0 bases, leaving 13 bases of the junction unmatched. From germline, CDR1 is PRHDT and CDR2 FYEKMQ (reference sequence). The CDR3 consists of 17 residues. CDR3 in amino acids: CASSLGLAGGPKREQFF. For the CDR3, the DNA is TGTGCCAGCAGCTTAGGCCTGGCGGGAGGGCCCAAGAGAGAGCAGTTCTTC.

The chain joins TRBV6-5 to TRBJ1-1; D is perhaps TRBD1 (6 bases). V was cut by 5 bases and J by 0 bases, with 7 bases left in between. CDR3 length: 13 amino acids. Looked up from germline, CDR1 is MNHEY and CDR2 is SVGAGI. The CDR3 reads CASSGTLNTEAFF. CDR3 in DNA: TGTGCCAGCAGTGGGACACTGAACACTGAAGCTTTCTTT.

Written as DNA, the CDR3 is TGCGCCAGCAGTCAAGGGACAGCTTATGGCTACACCTTC. Residues: CASSQGTAYGYTF. The J gene is TRBJ1-2, the V gene TRBV23-1, with 7 positions matching TRBD1. TRBV23-1 is given ORF status, its function remaining uncertain. This CDR3 contains 13 residues. V was pared by 2 bases and J by 5 bases, with 2 bases of the junction left unmatched.